A selection of T cell receptor beta chains follows, all from one sample in a study of glioma-infiltrating T cells after dendritic cell vaccination. Clones were read by immunoSEQ multiplex PCR, and TCRdb kept only the in-frame ones, dropping some. The data show 90,000 or so clones, 70% to 90% seen once. The specimen was blood, collected after dendritic cell vaccination. The source is a human donor with glioblastoma. Each CDR3 is given with its conserved first and last residue. D genes are given only for firm matches. Not all rows give a size; the values are once, few, many and, for expanded clones, a class.

size,J,V,D,DNA,CDR3
-,TRBJ2-3,TRBV6-5,-,TGTGCCAGCAGGATGCCCGACAGGCCAGATACGCAGTATTTT,CASRMPDRPDTQYF
-,TRBJ1-2,TRBV10-3,-,TGTGCCATCAGTGAGGCGAACTATGGCTACACCTTC,CAISEANYGYTF
-,TRBJ2-1,TRBV19,-,TGTGCCAGTAGTCCGGGATACTACAATGAGCAGTTCTTC,CASSPGYYNEQFF
-,TRBJ1-6,TRBV6-1,-,TGTGCCAGCAGTGAAGGACACTCTAACTCCTATAATTCACCCCTCCACTTT,CASSEGHSNSYNSPLHF
-,TRBJ2-7,TRBV19,TRBD1,TGTGCCAGTAGTATGTACTACGGACAGGGTGGTTACGAGCAGTACTTC,CASSMYYGQGGYEQYF
-,TRBJ2-6,TRBV27,-,TGTGCCAGCAACCCGGGACTCCGCTCTGGGGCCAACGTCCTGACTTTC,CASNPGLRSGANVLTF
-,TRBJ1-5,TRBV5-1,TRBD1,TGCGCCAGCAGCTTGGCCGGACAGGGAGGTCAGCCCCAGCATTTT,CASSLAGQGGQPQHF
-,TRBJ2-3,TRBV2,-,TGTGCCAGCAATCGACAACAAACCCCCACAGATACGCAGTATTTT,CASNRQQTPTDTQYF
few,TRBJ1-6,TRBV7-9,TRBD1,TGTGCCAGCAGCTTAGATTCGGGACAGCGTAATTCACCCCTCCACTTT,CASSLDSGQRNSPLHF
-,TRBJ2-4,TRBV11-3,TRBD2,TGTGCCAGCAGCTTAGGACTAGCGGAAGAAAACATTCAGTACTTC,CASSLGLAEENIQYF
-,TRBJ2-3,TRBV29-1,TRBD1,TGCAGCGCCTCGGGACAGGGATTGGATACGCAGTATTTT,CSASGQGLDTQYF
-,TRBJ1-4,TRBV5-1,-,TGCGCCAGCAGCCCGAGGGCAGGGGAAGACGAAAAACTGTTTTTT,CASSPRAGEDEKLFF
-,TRBJ1-3,TRBV10-3,-,TGTGCCATCAGTCCCGGGGAGGGCTCTGGAAACACCATATATTTT,CAISPGEGSGNTIYF
-,TRBJ2-5,TRBV4-1,-,TGCGCCAGCAGCCAAGAAGGGGGCCAGGGGGGTACGGAGACCCAGTACTTC,CASSQEGGQGGTETQYF
-,TRBJ2-7,TRBV7-2,TRBD1,TGTGCCAGCAGCTTGGACAGGGGACGCGAGCAGTACTTC,CASSLDRGREQYF
-,TRBJ1-4,TRBV11-2,TRBD1,TGTGCCAGCAGCCGGACAGGGGGATATGAAAAACTGTTTTTT,CASSRTGGYEKLFF
few,TRBJ2-2,TRBV27,TRBD1,TGTGCCAGCAGGGGACAGGGGCGTGACACCGGGGAGCTGTTTTTT,CASRGQGRDTGELFF
-,TRBJ2-3,TRBV7-6,-,TGTGCCAGCAGCTTAGCGCCAGGGGTCATCACAGATACGCAGTATTTT,CASSLAPGVITDTQYF
-,TRBJ1-5,TRBV30,-,TGTGCCTGGAGTGTACAGGGCGACAATCAGCCCCAGCATTTT,CAWSVQGDNQPQHF
once,TRBJ1-1,TRBV19,-,TGTGCCAGTAGTATCGAGTGGGGCACAGAAGCTTTCTTT,CASSIEWGTEAFF
-,TRBJ1-4,TRBV7-9,TRBD1,TGTGCCAGCAGCGCCAGCCCGGGACAGGACAATGAAAAACTGTTTTTT,CASSASPGQDNEKLFF
-,TRBJ2-3,TRBV11-1,-,TGTGCCAGCAGCTTACGAGCGGGAGATACGCAGTATTTT,CASSLRAGDTQYF
-,TRBJ1-1,TRBV6-4,-,TGTGCCAGCAGTGATTCCGGGACACCGAACACTGAAGCTTTCTTT,CASSDSGTPNTEAFF
-,TRBJ2-2,TRBV18,TRBD1,TGTGCCAGCTCACGCAACAGGGGAGTTGATACCGGGGAGCTGTTTTTT,CASSRNRGVDTGELFF
-,TRBJ1-5,TRBV7-2,-,TGTGCCAGCAGCTCCCGGGGAGGGCAGCCCCAGCATTTT,CASSSRGGQPQHF
-,TRBJ1-2,TRBV6-1,-,TGTGCCAGCAGTACGGGAGGCTATGGCTACACCTTC,CASSTGGYGYTF
-,TRBJ1-2,TRBV7-8,-,TGTGCCAGCAGCGAAAGGGCCAGGGGTGACTATGGCTACACCTTC,CASSERARGDYGYTF
once,TRBJ1-1,TRBV19,-,TGTGCCAGTAGTATTTTCGGCAGGGTGGGCACTGAAGCTTTCTTT,CASSIFGRVGTEAFF
-,TRBJ2-2,TRBV19,TRBD2,TGTGCCAGTAGTCCTCTAGCGGGAGCAACCACCGGGGAGCTGTTTTTT,CASSPLAGATTGELFF
-,TRBJ1-6,TRBV6-1,-,TGTGCCAGCAGTGAACTTGGCAGTAATTCACCCCTCCACTTT,CASSELGSNSPLHF
-,TRBJ2-3,TRBV7-2,TRBD2,TGTGCCAGCAGCCACAAGAAGCGGGAGGGCCCGACAGATACGCAGTATTTT,CASSHKKREGPTDTQYF
-,TRBJ2-3,TRBV5-1,TRBD2,TGCGCCAGCAGCTTGAGGGCTAGCGGGAGAGTCGATACGCAGTATTTT,CASSLRASGRVDTQYF
few,TRBJ2-1,TRBV5-1,-,TGCGCCAGCAGCTCGGACTATAAATGGGGGTACAATGAGCAGTTCTTC,CASSSDYKWGYNEQFF
-,TRBJ1-2,TRBV2,-,TGTGCCAGCGGGTCCGGGACTTCGGTTCGTGGCTACACCTTC,CASGSGTSVRGYTF
-,TRBJ1-2,TRBV11-2,TRBD1,TGTGCCAGCAGCCCCAGGACAGGGCATGGCTACACCTTC,CASSPRTGHGYTF
-,TRBJ1-5,TRBV6-1,TRBD1,TGTGCCAGCAGTGAAGCGTTGGGACAGGGCAATCAGCCCCAGCATTTT,CASSEALGQGNQPQHF
-,TRBJ1-2,TRBV19,-,TGTGCCAGTACTCCCCTTGGAGGGATTAACTATGGCTACACCTTC,CASTPLGGINYGYTF
-,TRBJ1-5,TRBV4-1,TRBD1,TGCGCCAGCAGCCCCGGGACAGGCGATCGGCCCCAGCATTTT,CASSPGTGDRPQHF
-,TRBJ2-2,TRBV19,TRBD1,TGTGCCAGTAGTATGGGACAGGGGACGAACACCGGGGAGCTGTTTTTT,CASSMGQGTNTGELFF
-,TRBJ1-5,TRBV30,-,TGTGCCTGGAGGGGCGGGGGCAATCAGCCCCAGCATTTT,CAWRGGGNQPQHF
-,TRBJ2-2,TRBV9,-,TGTGCCAGCAGCGTAGGCGCCAGGGATGAGCTGTTTTTT,CASSVGARDELFF
-,TRBJ2-2,TRBV19,TRBD1,TGTGCCAGTAGTCTACAGGGGGGCACCGGGGAGCTGTTTTTT,CASSLQGGTGELFF
once,TRBJ1-5,TRBV11-2,-,TGTGCCAGCAGCGCCTTCTTTTCCAGGAATCAGCCCCAGCATTTT,CASSAFFSRNQPQHF